This T cell receptor (beta chain) was retrieved from a study of vaccination and CD4 T cells after COVID-19. About this clonotype itself: The antigen is not known.

As to time point: late sampling 161 to 241 days after vaccination in three convalescent patients. The treatment is: roughly nine-day PBMC culture with coronavirus spike peptide pools or control peptides (ViraFEST assay). The CDR3 is 15 residues long. CDR1 SGHTA and CDR2 FQGNSA come from the germline V gene. The Oncomine TCR Beta short-read assay was what sequenced the DNA obtained from cultured CD4+ T cells. Each CDR3 protein gets one entry after TCRdb re-called the PCR reads with MiXCR. The sample comprises 20,000 to 30,000 distinct CDR3 sequences, under 55% of which are singletons, and 4.1% rests with the top ten.

The chain employs TRBV7-2 and TRBJ2-7; TRBD2 matches at 9 bases. The DNA end is a closer match to TRBJ2-5, so the J assignment may be wrong. The sequenced sample was CD4+ T cells from blood, cultured in vitro, obtained about 7 months after SARS-CoV-2 vaccination. The source is a human donor who had recovered from COVID-19. CDR3 coding DNA: TGTGCCAGCAGCTCCCTTAGCGGGAGACAAGAGACCCAGTACTTC. It specifies CASSSLSGRQETQYF.